The clone carrying this TCR beta chain showed up just a few times. The sample is drawn from a study of blood T cells in healthy people across ages. Trimming stripped 6 bases from V and 3 bases from J, with 14 bases between. The CDR3 sequence is 14 residues long. The germline gives CDR1 SGHAT, CDR2 FQNNGV. A second PCR, run for about 6 to 11 cycles, used a sample-barcoded 5' primer plus a J-beta primer mix. TCRdb reprocessed the 5' RACE reads via MiXCR and lists one record per CDR3 protein. The data show about 1.7 million distinct CDR3 sequences, under 30% seen once. The sequence derives from a woman aged 25 to 39 in good health. The sequencing sample was made of blood. The V call is TRBV11-2, the J call TRBJ2-5; D not certain. The CDR3 protein is CASSRADKKETQYF. Written as DNA, the CDR3 is TGTGCCAGCAGTAGGGCTGACAAGAAAGAGACCCAGTACTTC. Complete variable domain (other parts from reference TRBV11-2 and TRBJ2-5): EAGVAQSPRYKIIEKRQSVAFWCNPISGHATLYWYQQILGQGPKLLIQFQNNGVVDDSQLPKDRFSAERLKGVDSTLKIQPAKLEDSAVYLCASSRADKKETQYFGPGTRLLVL.